Listed here are 22 T cell receptor beta chains from one sample, sequenced in a study of T cells in Graves' hyperthyroidism and ophthalmopathy. Template material for amplifying TCR beta CDR3 regions consisted of RNA transcripts. TCR CDR3 regions were first amplified by RT-PCR with HTBI primers. MiXCR was run by TCRdb on the multiplex PCR reads, yielding one entry per CDR3 protein. The sample shows hundreds of thousands of distinct CDR3 sequences, approximately 19% of them seen only once. Material for sequencing was blood. All receptors derive from a woman aged 45-65 years with Graves' hyperthyroidism that later progressed to Graves' ophthalmopathy.

The gene calls are TRBV27 and TRBJ1-2; D is undetermined. The germline CDR1 and CDR2 sequences are MNHEY and SMNVEV (reference sequence). With 4 bases removed from V and 4 bases from J, the gap between germline ends came to 10 bases. This CDR3 contains 13 residues. Written as DNA, the CDR3 is TGTGCCAGCAGTTACGGGGTGGGCTATGGCTACACCTTC. Protein: CASSYGVGYGYTF.

The V and J genes are TRBV20-1 and TRBJ1-6; no clear D gene. The CDR3 is 16 residues long. Per the germline V gene, CDR1 is DFQATT and CDR2 is SNEGSKA (reference sequence). Trimming shortened V by 6 bases and J by 8 bases, and 23 bases separated the two germline ends. For the CDR3, the DNA is TGCAGTGCCTCGTCGGACGGGAGGTTATCGTATTCACCCCTCCACTTT. This encodes CSASSDGRLSYSPLHF.

This clonotype was detected only a few times. The V call is TRBV6-5, the J call TRBJ1-6; TRBD1 agrees at 8 bases. This CDR3 comprises 14 residues. Germline values: CDR1 MNHEY, CDR2 SVGAGI. The V gene end was trimmed by 4 bases and the J gene end by 10 bases; junction bases not matched to a gene: 6. This CDR3 is CASSSGTGESPLHF. CDR3 coding DNA: TGTGCCAGCAGTTCCGGGACAGGAGAGTCACCCCTCCACTTT.

This clonotype was recorded a few times. This chain joins TRBV12-3 or TRBV12-4 and TRBJ2-7; tentatively, D is TRBD2 (6 bases). V was pared by 3 bases and J by 8 bases, with 11 bases between. The CDR3 has 12 amino acids. The CDR3 DNA sequence: TGTGCCAGCAGTTTCGGGACTCCCAAGCAGTACTTC. Its protein product is CASSFGTPKQYF.

The V call is TRBV10-3, the J call TRBJ2-3; D is possibly TRBD1 (5 bases). The end of the DNA aligns better with TRBJ1-5, so the J call may be wrong. The germline V gene encodes CDR1 ENHRY and CDR2 SYGVKD. This CDR3 has 16 residues. As DNA, the CDR3 is TGTGCCATCAGTGTTTATGGACATGCAGCCACAGATACGCAGCATTTT. It is translated as CAISVYGHAATDTQHF.

The gene calls are TRBV20-1 and TRBJ2-1; no clear D gene. V shed 4 bases and J shed 3 bases, with 7 bases lying between them. The CDR3 has 12 residues. Germline CDR1 and CDR2: DFQATT and SNEGSKA (reference sequence). Written as DNA, the CDR3 is TGCAGTGCTAACTCATACTACAATGAGCAGTTCTTC. It yields the protein CSANSYYNEQFF.

With regard to this clonotype: A much more abundant neighbour one base away suggests this may be a read error. The gene calls are TRBV7-9 and TRBJ2-5, with D possibly matching TRBD2 (6 bases). The CDR3 sequence is 14 residues long. CDR1 SEHNR and CDR2 FQNEAQ come from the germline V gene (reference sequence). Here the CDR3 reads CASSWTRGGETRYF. CDR3 in DNA: TGTGCCAGCAGCTGGACCCGGGGCGGGGAGACCCGGTACTTC.

The CDR3 sequence is CASRSRGTVNTGELFF. Written as DNA, the CDR3 is TGTGCCAGTAGGAGCAGGGGAACTGTAAACACCGGGGAGCTGTTTTTT. This chain links TRBV19 with TRBJ2-2, with D possibly being TRBD1 (6 bases). Germline CDR1 is LNHDA and CDR2 is SQIVND (reference sequence). This CDR3 region has 16 residues. The V end was cut by 6 bases, the J end by 2 bases, with 16 bases between.

This clonotype was seen many times. The V and J genes are TRBV5-1 and TRBJ2-3; the match to TRBD1 covers 7 bases. Per the germline V gene, CDR1 is SGHRS and CDR2 is YFSETQ. This CDR3 region has 16 residues. Trimming took 3 bases from V and 6 from J; bases not matched to a gene: 13. The CDR3 is CASSSTAQGRIDTQYF. In nucleotides, the CDR3 is TGCGCCAGCAGCTCCACGGCACAGGGGCGAATTGATACGCAGTATTTT.

This clonotype was counted ten times or more. The chain joins TRBV3-1 to TRBJ1-1; 9 bases are shared with TRBD1. This CDR3 has 15 residues. Losses at the gene ends were 6 bases for V and 0 bases for J; bases not matched to a gene: 5. Germline assignment: CDR1 LGHDT and CDR2 YNNKEL (reference sequence). The CDR3 loop is CASSRGQGLNTEAFF. The CDR3 bases are TGTGCCAGCAGTCGGGGACAGGGACTGAACACTGAAGCTTTCTTT.

The CDR3 loop is CSVLVYNEQFF. The CDR3 DNA sequence: TGCAGCGTGTTAGTATACAATGAGCAGTTCTTC. The chain joins TRBV29-1 to TRBJ2-1, with D hard to call. V gave up 6 bases and J gave up 4 bases, with 7 bases separating them. There are 11 residues in the CDR3. The germline V gene has CDR1 SQVTM and CDR2 ANQGSEA.

This clonotype was seen repeatedly, ten times or more. This rearrangement joins TRBV20-1 to TRBJ2-5; 9 bases match TRBD1. The CDR3 runs 15 residues. With 5 bases clipped from V and 1 base from J, the junction kept 8 bases outside the gene matches. CDR1 and CDR2 from the germline V gene are DFQATT and SNEGSKA (reference sequence). CDR3 sequence: CSAVGQGFTQETQYF. The CDR3 DNA is TGCAGTGCTGTGGGACAGGGCTTTACCCAAGAGACCCAGTACTTC.

This clonotype was picked up many times. V usage is TRBV11-2 and J usage is TRBJ2-5; D may be TRBD1 (6 bases). Germline V gene lookup returns CDR1 SGHAT and CDR2 FQNNGV. V lost 5 bases, J lost 0 bases, and 10 bases lay in between. This CDR3 is built from 14 residues. As DNA, the CDR3 is TGTGCCAGCAGCCCAGGGGTTCACCAAGAGACCCAGTACTTC. It is translated as CASSPGVHQETQYF.

This clonotype turned up a few times. The chain recombines TRBV15 with TRBJ2-5; 7 bases agree with TRBD2. Per germline, CDR1 LNHNV and CDR2 YYDKDF (reference sequence). J gave up 3 bases and V 0 bases, and 4 bases lay outside the gene matches. This CDR3 spans 15 amino acids. The CDR3 protein is CATSRDRLAEETQYF. CDR3 bases: TGTGCCACCAGCAGAGATCGACTAGCTGAAGAGACCCAGTACTTC.

This clonotype has a handful of counts. CDR3 residues: CASSLSPQGLNQPQHF. CDR3 bases: TGTGCCAGCAGTTTATCGCCGCAGGGTCTGAATCAGCCCCAGCATTTT. The chain couples TRBV27 to TRBJ1-5; TRBD1 is a possible D gene (5 bases). CDR1 and CDR2 (germline): MNHEY, SMNVEV (reference sequence). The V end was cut by 0 bases, the J end by 4 bases, with 13 bases between. This CDR3 contains 16 residues.

This clonotype was seen repeatedly, ten times or more. The chain links TRBV20-1 to TRBJ2-7, with 7 bases matching TRBD1. This CDR3 comprises 13 residues. Germline CDR1 is DFQATT and CDR2 is SNEGSKA (reference sequence). Germline trimming cut 6 bases from V and 2 bases from J; bases unmatched to any gene: 7. CDR3 bases: TGCAGTGCCCGGGACAGAGGGACCTACGAGCAGTACTTC. As protein: CSARDRGTYEQYF.

The CDR3 DNA reads as TGTGCCACTCTCCCACATTCTAACTATGGCTACACCTTC. This codes for CATLPHSNYGYTF. The chain couples TRBV12-3 or TRBV12-4 to TRBJ1-2; no clear D. Trimming cost V 10 bases and J 0 bases, with 12 bases left between them. CDR3 length: 13 residues.

This clonotype was counted at least ten times. One junction end does not reproduce the germline sequence, and a read error may be involved. The V and J genes are TRBV29-1 and TRBJ2-7, with D possibly TRBD2 on 6 matching bases. The CDR3 contains 11 residues. The germline gives CDR1 SQVTM, CDR2 ANQGSEA. The CDR3 DNA follows: TGCAGCGTTGCCGGGAGCTACGGGCAGTACTTC. This gives the protein CSVAGSYGQYF.

This clonotype was found many times. This chain connects TRBV7-9 to TRBJ2-7, with unresolved D. The CDR3 covers 15 residues. Between the trimmed V and J ends, which lost 0 bases and 3 bases, there was a span of 12 bases. CDR1 and CDR2 (germline): SEHNR, FQNEAQ (reference sequence). The CDR3 loop reads CASSLASDVHYEQYF. CDR3 nucleotide sequence: TGTGCCAGCAGCTTAGCCAGCGACGTCCACTACGAGCAGTACTTC.

This chain's CDR3 is CASSTGQSPNYGYTF. In DNA form, the CDR3 reads TGTGCCAGTAGTACGGGACAGAGTCCTAACTATGGCTACACCTTC. This chain joins TRBV19 and TRBJ1-2; 7 bases map to TRBD1. V lost 4 bases to trimming and J lost 0 bases; unmatched junction nucleotides: 5. Germline CDR1 and CDR2: LNHDA and SQIVND (reference sequence). This CDR3 has 15 residues.

This clonotype was seen at least ten times. This chain connects TRBV5-1 to TRBJ1-1; D is undetermined. The length of the CDR3 is 14 residues. The germline gives CDR1 SGHRS, CDR2 YFSETQ. Trimming took 2 bases from V and 1 from J, leaving 9 bases between them. CDR3 bases: TGCGCCAGCAGCTTACGACGGCCGAACACTGAAGCTTTCTTT. Translation gives CASSLRRPNTEAFF.

The chain combines TRBV18 with TRBJ2-1; D gene uncertain. V was cut by 4 bases and J by 8 bases, with 12 bases left in between. Germline V CDR1 and CDR2: KGHSH, LQKENI. This CDR3 is built from 13 residues. The CDR3, as DNA: TGTGCCAGCTCACACGAGGATAGGGATGAGCAGTTCTTC. It yields the protein CASSHEDRDEQFF.